This T cell receptor beta chain emerged from a study of blood T cell repertoires in COVID-19 (dated by TCRdb to the early 2020s). At the level of the whole study: Samples from collaborators originated in the United States, Italy and Spain and spanned both the acute and convalescent phases of COVID-19. The material from the prospective study consisted of cDNA or gDNA derived from T cells, B-cell-depleted T cells, or PBMCs. Deeply sampled blood TCRbeta repertoires from subjects exposed to, actively infected with, or recovered from COVID-19 were included in the dataset. The repertoires were made available in a free public database intended to serve as a resource for research on the immune response to SARS-CoV-2. Samples came from the ongoing ImmuneRACE study (first 160 participants) plus 1,254 subjects from 6 global collaborators. Nearly every sample came with metadata listing a de-identified subject ID, COVID-19 status, age in years and sex. HLA class I and class II types, where available, came from metadata supplied by the sample provider rather than from assay-based typing.

Concerning this clone: What antigen it recognizes has not been identified. No per-base quality is available; no much larger clone lies one base away.

What the study reported, not specific to this receptor: How much clinical and demographic metadata was included differed by source and by participant, and the metadata was provided uncurated.

From the cysteine through the phenylalanine, the CDR3 covers 17 amino acids. Only CDR3 DNA remains: 51 bases, in frame from the first base. The germline V gene gives CDR1 as SGHRS and CDR2 as YFSETQ. At the junction V is shortened by 4 bases and J by 1 base; bases outside the gene matches: 5. TCRbeta CDR3 regions were amplified from genomic DNA using the immunoSEQ Assay, a bias-controlled multiplex PCR. The published analysis was carried out like this. The number of nucleated cells in each sample was estimated by amplification of reference gene primers within the assay. To quantify the absolute abundance of each unique TCRbeta CDR3 rearrangement, sequence reads were collapsed and filtered. For each sample, productive Simpson clonality was calculated by taking the square root of Simpson's diversity index across productive rearrangements. TCRdb re-hosts the immuneACCESS table, in-frame sequences only. Its copies lack some clones; in the studies checked, an unresolved V gene accounts for under half of them, and the cause for the rest is not known. For V, J and clone size, that table is used; D and trimming come from the DNA. This sample gives approximately 140,000 clones in total; approximately 85% of them show up just once. The top ten clonotypes cover 6.5% to 9.5% of the sample.

One collaborating source in Seattle enrolled patients during active infection and followed them longitudinally through the course of disease. The collaborating institutions used their own protocols to collect whole blood in K2EDTA tubes. For TCRbeta analysis, collaborators shipped samples in one of three forms: frozen whole blood, isolated PBMCs, or DNA extracted from either of those sample types. This receptor was taken from an older woman with COVID-19, enrolled during active disease. The source material was peripheral blood. Recombination joined TRBV5-1 with TRBJ2-2; TRBD2 lines up with 12 middle nucleotides. The sequenced DNA: TGCGCCAGCAGCGCGACTAGCGGGGGCCTGAACACCGGGGAGCTGTTTTTT. It specifies CASSATSGGLNTGELFF.